This T cell receptor (beta chain) was recovered during a study of T cells expressing NK-cell markers. Study context: Underlying the TCR beta repertoires were sorted CD3+CD56+NKG2C+, CD3+CD56+NKG2C- and CD3+CD56-NKG2C+ T cells. HCMV seropositivity marked seven of the eight sequenced donors; one was seronegative. Findings of the study overall: More than 5 donors carried dominant NKG2C+ clonotypes that made up roughly 1.0-7.5% of their CD8+ T cells.

The germline V gene has CDR1 MGHRA and CDR2 YSYEKL. CDR3 length equals 13 residues. TCRdb reanalyzed the 5' RACE reads, giving one entry per CDR3 protein sequence and no DNA. The listing records 200,000 to 300,000 distinct CDR3 sequences. In regard to this clonotype: Its antigen is unknown.

The sequencing input was blood T cells: a sorted CD56 or NKG2C T cell subset, CD4+ or CD8+ T cells, or bulk PBMC T cells (not recorded which). This sequence originates from a man in his late teens or twenties in good health. J is TRBJ1-1 and V is TRBV4-1; TCRdb designates TRBD1, a call that cannot be tested without DNA. This CDR3 reads CASSQAGATEAFF.